These 28 T cell receptor beta chains share one sample of origin, sequenced in a study of blood T cell repertoires in COVID-19. TCRdb's table, derived via immunoSEQ multiplex PCR, lists solely in-frame clones and lacks some. Found here are over 95,000 clones, roughly 91% of them singletons; the top ten hold 19%. The specimen sequenced was peripheral blood. The source is a human donor with acute or convalescent COVID-19. The donor label of this sample is uncertain.

This clone was seen once. The CDR3 protein is CAISEGTGGYEQYF. In DNA, the CDR3 is TGTGCCATCAGTGAGGGGACAGGGGGCTACGAGCAGTACTTC. This sequence joins TRBV10-3 and TRBJ2-7, with 11 bases lining up with TRBD1. Germline V gene lookup returns CDR1 ENHRY and CDR2 SYGVKD. This CDR3 comprises 14 residues. The V and J ends lost 2 bases and 3 bases, in that order; junction bases with no gene match: 0.

The CDR3: CTFNPKRDSSTDTQYF. CDR3 in DNA: TGCACCTTCAACCCAAAGCGGGATTCTAGCACAGATACGCAGTATTTT. This rearrangement joins TRBV1 to TRBJ2-3; the table assigns TRBD2, which was not confirmed against the DNA. TRBV1 is noted as a pseudogene. This CDR3 is built from 16 residues.

This chain uses TRBV7-2 with TRBJ2-5; D remains unclear. The V end lost 1 base, the J end lost 2 bases, and 14 bases lay between the germline ends. This CDR3 has 16 residues. Germline V gene lookup returns CDR1 SGHTA and CDR2 FQGNSA. The CDR3 DNA follows: TGTGCCAGCAGCTTAGGGCTCCCCCTTTTACAAGAGACCCAGTACTTC. Translating it yields CASSLGLPLLQETQYF.

The chain is built from TRBV9 and TRBJ1-2; possible D gene TRBD1, 6 bases. This CDR3 contains 14 residues. V dropped 4 bases and J dropped 8 bases, with 18 bases sitting between them. CDR1 and CDR2 from the germline V gene are SGDLS and YYNGEE. The CDR3 loop is CASSHRQAMRGYTF. The CDR3 DNA reads TGTGCCAGCAGCCACAGACAGGCTATGCGGGGCTACACCTTC. Full variable domain (missing parts from reference TRBV9 and TRBJ1-2): DSGVTQTPKHLITATGQRVTLRCSPRSGDLSVYWYQQSLDQGLQFLIQYYNGEERAKGNILERFSAQQFPDLHSELNLSSLELGDSALYFCASSHRQAMRGYTFGSGTRLTVV.

CDR3 nucleotide sequence: TGTGCCAGCTCAAGGCGGGACCGCCCGCTGAACACTGAAGCTTTCTTT. Residues: CASSRRDRPLNTEAFF. The gene calls are TRBV18 and TRBJ1-1, with a possible D match to TRBD1 (5 bases). Germline CDR1 is KGHSH and CDR2 is LQKENI. CDR3 size: 16 residues. The V and J ends lost 5 bases and 0 bases respectively, with 16 bases between them.

The genes are TRBV7-9 and TRBJ1-1, with TRBD1 matching over 7 bases. The CDR3 runs to 13 residues. The J segment lost 5 bases and the V segment lost 5 bases, leaving 5 bases of the junction unmatched. CDR1 and CDR2 from the germline V gene are SEHNR and FQNEAQ (reference sequence). For the CDR3, the DNA is TGTGCCAGCAGCCGGGGGACAGCTACTGAAGCTTTCTTT. Translated, it gives CASSRGTATEAFF.

This chain joins TRBV5-5 and TRBJ2-1, with a tentative D call TRBD1 (5 bases). The CDR3 sequence is 12 residues long. Germline CDR1 is SGHKS and CDR2 is YYEKEE (reference sequence). With 2 bases removed from V and 10 bases from J, the gap between germline ends came to 10 bases. The CDR3 loop reads CASSFQGREQFF. For the CDR3, the DNA is TGTGCCAGCAGCTTTCAGGGCCGGGAGCAGTTCTTC.

V and J are TRBV19 and TRBJ2-3; 9 bases line up with TRBD2. J gave up 2 bases and V 5 bases, and 8 bases lay outside the gene matches. Germline CDR1 reads LNHDA; CDR2 reads SQIVND (reference sequence). This CDR3 is 16 amino acids long. The CDR3 region is CASSYRAGGPTDTQYF. CDR3 bases: TGTGCCAGTAGTTACCGAGCGGGGGGACCCACAGATACGCAGTATTTT.

The genes are TRBV19 and TRBJ1-2, with D uncertain. Germline V gene sequence: CDR1 LNHDA, CDR2 SQIVND (reference sequence). CDR3 length: 13 residues. Trimming removed 0 bases at V and 1 base at J, with 3 bases between. CDR3 nucleotide sequence: TGTGCCAGTAGTATAGATCTTAACTATGGCTACACCTTC. It specifies CASSIDLNYGYTF.

This clone appeared a single time. The chain joins TRBV5-1 to TRBJ2-2, with TRBD2 matching over 8 bases. Germline values: CDR1 SGHRS, CDR2 YFSETQ. V lost 1 base, J lost 0 bases, and 2 bases stayed unmatched. The CDR3 runs to 16 residues. CDR3 in amino acids: CASSLLAGANTGELFF. As DNA, the CDR3 is TGCGCCAGCAGCTTGCTAGCGGGTGCGAACACCGGGGAGCTGTTTTTT.

This chain uses TRBV27 with TRBJ1-2; TRBD1 matches at 8 bases. This CDR3 is 14 amino acids long. The ends lost 2 bases at V and 8 bases at J; junction bases unmatched: 7. The germline gives CDR1 MNHEY, CDR2 SMNVEV (reference sequence). CDR3 sequence reads: CASSLIQGAEGYTF. The CDR3 nucleotides read TGTGCCAGCAGTTTAATTCAGGGGGCGGAGGGCTACACCTTC.

This clone appeared once. The V gene is TRBV7-3, the J gene TRBJ2-1; D is perhaps TRBD1 (5 bases). Germline loops: CDR1 SGHTA, CDR2 FQGTGA. Deletions cut 2 bases from V and 8 bases from J, with 16 bases between. The CDR3 totals 15 residues. DNA of the CDR3: TGTGCCAGCAGCTTAGGGCAGGGAACGAACTATGAGCAGTTCTTC. Encoded protein: CASSLGQGTNYEQFF.

CDR3 region: CASSPGAGGPPDTQYF. In DNA, the CDR3 is TGTGCCAGCAGTCCCGGAGCGGGGGGGCCCCCAGATACGCAGTATTTT. This sequence joins TRBV7-2 and TRBJ2-3; 10 positions agree with TRBD2. Trimming took 6 bases from V and 4 from J; bases not matched to a gene: 10. CDR1 SGHTA and CDR2 FQGNSA come from the germline V gene. The CDR3 has 16 amino acids. Full variable domain (outside the CDR3, taken from reference TRBV7-2 and TRBJ2-3): GAGVSQSPSNKVTEKGKDVELRCDPISGHTALYWYRQSLGQGLEFLIYFQGNSAPDKSGLPSDRFSAERTGGSVSTLTIQRTQQEDSAVYLCASSPGAGGPPDTQYFGPGTRLTVL.

CDR3 DNA sequence: TGCGCCAGCAGCCAAGGAAAAAGAGGATATACGCAGTATTTT. Translation: CASSQGKRGYTQYF. J is TRBJ2-3 and V is TRBV4-3; D unclear. In germline, CDR1 is LGHNA, CDR2 YSLEER. The V gene lost 1 base and the J gene lost 7 bases, with 12 bases spanning the gap. CDR3 length equals 14 residues.

CDR3 amino acids: CASSPDSTYGYTF. The CDR3 nucleotides read TGTGCCAGCAGCCCGGACAGCACCTATGGCTACACCTTC. V and J are TRBV7-2 and TRBJ1-2; perhaps TRBD1 as D (6 bases). The CDR3 loop spans 13 amino acids. Germline CDR1 reads SGHTA; CDR2 reads FQGNSA. The germline V and J ends were trimmed by 5 bases and 4 bases, with 11 bases remaining between them.

The gene calls are TRBV7-6 and TRBJ2-2; D gene uncertain. This CDR3 contains 12 residues. V dropped 1 base and J dropped 8 bases, with 5 bases sitting between them. The germline gives CDR1 SGHVS, CDR2 FNYEAQ. The CDR3 DNA follows: TGTGCCAGCAGCTTAGGGCAGGGGGAGCTGTTTTTT. It encodes CASSLGQGELFF.

V and J are TRBV27 and TRBJ1-1; 9 bases map to TRBD1. The V gene's germline CDR1 is MNHEY and CDR2 SMNVEV (reference sequence). Germline trimming cut 6 bases from V and 1 base from J; bases unmatched to any gene: 3. The CDR3 is 14 amino acids. CDR3 amino acids: CASRPGQGNTEAFF. CDR3 DNA sequence: TGTGCCAGCAGGCCGGGACAGGGGAACACTGAAGCTTTCTTT.

This clone occurred a few times. The chain combines TRBV6-1 with TRBJ2-7; weak D call: TRBD2 (5 bases). Trimming cost V 1 base and J 6 bases, with 19 bases left between them. The CDR3 has 16 residues. Per the germline V gene, CDR1 is MNHNS and CDR2 is SASEGT. The CDR3 DNA reads TGTGCCAGCAGTGAAGAAGGCGAGCGGCCGAGATCCGAGCAGTACTTC. Protein product: CASSEEGERPRSEQYF.

This clone was seen more than once but under ten times. V usage is TRBV6-2 or TRBV6-3 and J usage is TRBJ1-2; D might be TRBD1 (6 bases). This CDR3 contains 14 residues. In germline, CDR1 is MNHEY, CDR2 SVGEGT. Trimming removed 0 bases from V and 10 bases from J, with 15 bases in between. Written as DNA, the CDR3 is TGTGCCAGCAGTTACTCGCAGGGGAAGATAGACTACACCTTC. Translated, it gives CASSYSQGKIDYTF.

The rearrangement uses TRBV7-2 and TRBJ2-3; 8 positions agree with TRBD2. This CDR3 is 17 amino acids long. The germline V gene encodes CDR1 SGHTA and CDR2 FQGNSA. J lost 2 bases, V lost 2 bases, and 9 bases had no gene match. Here the CDR3 DNA reads TGTGCCAGCAGCTTACTCGGGGGGGGCTTGACCACAGATACGCAGTATTTT. It translates to CASSLLGGGLTTDTQYF.

This chain links TRBV7-2 with TRBJ1-6; 11 bases agree with TRBD1. V dropped 1 base and J dropped 5; count of bases not matched to a gene: 4. Germline CDR1 SGHTA, CDR2 FQGNSA. There are 17 residues in the CDR3. CDR3 loop: CASSLVGGQGDNSPLHF. The CDR3 nucleotides are TGTGCCAGCAGCTTAGTCGGGGGACAGGGGGATAATTCACCCCTCCACTTT.

This chain uses TRBV19 with TRBJ1-3; no firm D call. This CDR3 is built from 15 residues. Between the trimmed V and J ends, which lost 5 bases and 0 bases, there was a span of 11 bases. Germline V gene sequence: CDR1 LNHDA, CDR2 SQIVND (reference sequence). The CDR3 region is CASSPRRGSGNTIYF. CDR3 nucleotide sequence: TGTGCCAGTAGTCCCCGGCGGGGCTCTGGAAACACCATATATTTT.

The chain combines TRBV7-6 with TRBJ2-7; 8 nucleotides agree with TRBD1. The CDR3 totals 15 residues. J was trimmed by 7 bases and V by 5 bases; bases with no gene match: 13. Germline CDR1 SGHVS, CDR2 FNYEAQ. The CDR3 protein is CASSTPGQDVGEQYF. DNA for the CDR3: TGTGCCAGCAGCACACCGGGACAGGACGTGGGGGAGCAGTACTTC.

The chain recombines TRBV7-3 with TRBJ2-3; 10 bases match TRBD2. V was clipped by 2 bases and J by 3 bases; unmatched bases: 2. The V gene's germline CDR1 is SGHTA and CDR2 FQGTGA. The CDR3 covers 15 residues. The CDR3 coding sequence is TGTGCCAGCAGCTTAGCGGGACTAGCGACAGATACGCAGTATTTT. Protein sequence: CASSLAGLATDTQYF. The full variable domain, in which reference TRBV7-3 and TRBJ2-3 provide the parts outside the CDR3, is GAGVSQTPSNKVTEKGKYVELRCDPISGHTALYWYRQSLGQGPEFLIYFQGTGAADDSGLPNDRFFAVRPEGSVSTLKIQRTERGDSAVYLCASSLAGLATDTQYFGPGTRLTVL.

This rearrangement joins TRBV6-5 to TRBJ2-3, with 12 positions matching TRBD2. V shed 4 bases, J shed 4 bases, and the junction held 6 bases outside the gene matches. Germline V gene sequence: CDR1 MNHEY, CDR2 SVGAGI. The CDR3 is made up of 16 amino acids. CDR3 nucleotides: TGTGCCAGCAGTTCCCCCGGACTAGCGGGATCAGATACGCAGTATTTT. Translation gives CASSSPGLAGSDTQYF.

The chain couples TRBV28 to TRBJ1-2; 10 bases map to TRBD1. The germline V gene has CDR1 MDHEN and CDR2 SYDVKM. The CDR3 totals 14 residues. V lost 3 bases to trimming and J lost 3 bases; unmatched junction nucleotides: 1. CDR3 sequence: CASSLTGGHYGYTF. The DNA for the CDR3 is TGTGCCAGCAGTTTGACAGGGGGCCACTATGGCTACACCTTC.

The DNA of the CDR3 is TGTGCCAGCAGCGCGCCTAGCGGAGAGACCCAGTACTTC. Protein sequence: CASSAPSGETQYF. The J gene is TRBJ2-5, the V gene TRBV5-4, with 7 bases matching TRBD2. The CDR3 runs to 13 residues. CDR1 is SGHNT, CDR2 YYREEE, per germline (reference sequence). Unmatched junction bases numbered 4, after V lost 4 bases and J lost 4 bases.

V gene TRBV24-1 combines with J gene TRBJ2-3; D possibly corresponds to TRBD2 (7 bases). CDR1 and CDR2 from the germline V gene are KGHDR and SFDVKD. Trimming pared 3 bases from V and 0 bases from J, leaving 12 bases between. CDR3 size: 16 residues. The CDR3 DNA follows: TGTGCCACCAGTGATCTGGGGGGGACAAGCACAGATACGCAGTATTTT. It codes for CATSDLGGTSTDTQYF.